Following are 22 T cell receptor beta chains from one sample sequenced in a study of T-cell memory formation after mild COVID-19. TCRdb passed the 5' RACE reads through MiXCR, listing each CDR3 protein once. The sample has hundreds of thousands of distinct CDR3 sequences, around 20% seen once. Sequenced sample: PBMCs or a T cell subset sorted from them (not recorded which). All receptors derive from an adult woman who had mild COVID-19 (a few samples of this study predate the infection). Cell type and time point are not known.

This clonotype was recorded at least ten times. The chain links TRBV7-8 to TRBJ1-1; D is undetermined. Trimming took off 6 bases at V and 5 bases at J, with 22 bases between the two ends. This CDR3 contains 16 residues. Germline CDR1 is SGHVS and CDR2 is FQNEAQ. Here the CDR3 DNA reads TGTGCCAGCAGTCCCCGAACTCTTTTAATGGGAACTGAAGCTTTCTTT. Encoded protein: CASSPRTLLMGTEAFF.

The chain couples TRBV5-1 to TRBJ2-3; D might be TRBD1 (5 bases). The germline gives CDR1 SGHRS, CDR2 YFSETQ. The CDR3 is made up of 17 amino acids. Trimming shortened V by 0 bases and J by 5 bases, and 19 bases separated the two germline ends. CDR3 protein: CASSLVDQGLGLDTQYF. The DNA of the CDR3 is TGCGCCAGCAGCTTGGTAGACCAGGGCCTAGGCCTAGATACGCAGTATTTT. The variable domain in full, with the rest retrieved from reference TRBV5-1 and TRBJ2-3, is KAGVTQTPRYLIKTRGQQVTLSCSPISGHRSVSWYQQTPGQGLQFLFEYFSETQRNKGNFPGRFSGRQFSNSRSEMNVSTLELGDSALYLCASSLVDQGLGLDTQYFGPGTRLTVL.

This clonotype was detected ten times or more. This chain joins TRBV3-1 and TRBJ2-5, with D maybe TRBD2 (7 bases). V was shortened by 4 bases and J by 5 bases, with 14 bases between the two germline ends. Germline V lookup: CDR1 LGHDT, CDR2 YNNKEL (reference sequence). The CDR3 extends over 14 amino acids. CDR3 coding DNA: TGTGCCAGCAGCCTTCCGGGGGGCTTTGAGACCCAGTACTTC. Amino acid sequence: CASSLPGGFETQYF.

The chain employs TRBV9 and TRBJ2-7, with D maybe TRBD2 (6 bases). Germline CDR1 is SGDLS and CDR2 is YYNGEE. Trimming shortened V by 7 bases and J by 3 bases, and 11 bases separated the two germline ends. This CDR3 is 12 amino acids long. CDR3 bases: TGTGCCAGCGGCGGGACCGGCTACGAGCAGTACTTC. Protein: CASGGTGYEQYF.

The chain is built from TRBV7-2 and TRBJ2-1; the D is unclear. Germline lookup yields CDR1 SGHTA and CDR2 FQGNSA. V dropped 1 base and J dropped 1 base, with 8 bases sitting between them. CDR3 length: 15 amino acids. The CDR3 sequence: CASSLGITSYNEQFF. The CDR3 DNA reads TGTGCCAGCAGCTTAGGGATCACATCCTACAATGAGCAGTTCTTC.

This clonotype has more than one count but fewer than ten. CDR3 loop: CASTERGRSSYNEQFF. In DNA, the CDR3 is TGTGCCAGCACCGAAAGGGGACGGAGCTCCTACAATGAGCAGTTCTTC. The chain carries TRBV6-2 or TRBV6-3 and TRBJ2-1; D could derive from TRBD1 or TRBD2 (5 bases each). Germline V gene lookup returns CDR1 MNHEY and CDR2 SVGEGT. This CDR3 spans 16 amino acids. The ends were cut back, 7 bases at V and 0 bases at J, with 16 bases in the middle.

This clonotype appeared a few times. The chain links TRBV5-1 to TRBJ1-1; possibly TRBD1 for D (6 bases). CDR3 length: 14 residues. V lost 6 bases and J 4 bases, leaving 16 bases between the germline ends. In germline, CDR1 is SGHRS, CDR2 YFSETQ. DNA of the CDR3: TGCGCCAGCAAGGGTTCGGGGGCGAGCACTGAAGCTTTCTTT. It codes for CASKGSGASTEAFF.

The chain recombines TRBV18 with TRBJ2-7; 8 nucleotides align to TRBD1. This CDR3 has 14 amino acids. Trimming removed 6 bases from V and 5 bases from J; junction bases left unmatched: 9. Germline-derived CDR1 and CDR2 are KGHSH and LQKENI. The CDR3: CASSPTRGRDEQYF. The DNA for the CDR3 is TGTGCCAGCTCCCCAACCAGGGGGCGCGACGAGCAGTACTTC.

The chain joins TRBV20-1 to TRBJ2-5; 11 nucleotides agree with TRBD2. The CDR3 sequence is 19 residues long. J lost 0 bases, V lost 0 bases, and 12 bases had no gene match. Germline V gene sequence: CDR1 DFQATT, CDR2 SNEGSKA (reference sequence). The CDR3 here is CSARDASGLAGGNQETQYF. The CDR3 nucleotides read TGCAGTGCTAGAGATGCCTCGGGGCTAGCGGGGGGAAACCAAGAGACCCAGTACTTC.

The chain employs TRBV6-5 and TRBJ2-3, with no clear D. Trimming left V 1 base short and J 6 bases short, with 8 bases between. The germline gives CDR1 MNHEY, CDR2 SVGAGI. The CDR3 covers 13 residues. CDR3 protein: CASSYFPGDTQYF. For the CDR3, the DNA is TGTGCCAGCAGTTACTTCCCTGGGGATACGCAGTATTTT.

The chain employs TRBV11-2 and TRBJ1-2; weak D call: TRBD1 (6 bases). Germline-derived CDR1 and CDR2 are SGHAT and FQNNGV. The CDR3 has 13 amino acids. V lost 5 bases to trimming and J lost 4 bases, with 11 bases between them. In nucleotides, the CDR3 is TGTGCCAGCAGCCCGGACAGCTTCTATGGCTACACCTTC. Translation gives CASSPDSFYGYTF. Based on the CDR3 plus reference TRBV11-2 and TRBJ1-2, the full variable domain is EAGVAQSPRYKIIEKRQSVAFWCNPISGHATLYWYQQILGQGPKLLIQFQNNGVVDDSQLPKDRFSAERLKGVDSTLKIQPAKLEDSAVYLCASSPDSFYGYTFGSGTRLTVV.

The CDR3 sequence is CASSQDRGGDQPQHF. CDR3 nucleotide sequence: TGCGCCAGCAGCCAAGATCGGGGAGGGGATCAGCCCCAGCATTTT. The chain carries TRBV4-1 and TRBJ1-5; possible D gene TRBD1, 5 bases. V lost 0 bases and J lost 5, with 11 bases in between. The germline CDR1 and CDR2 sequences are MGHRA and YSYEKL. The CDR3 has 15 amino acids.

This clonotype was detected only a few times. The CDR3 protein is CSAAPALGTEQFF. The CDR3 bases are TGCAGTGCGGCCCCGGCCCTGGGGACTGAGCAGTTCTTC. This sequence joins TRBV20-1 and TRBJ2-1; the D call may be TRBD1 or TRBD2 (5 bases each). The CDR3 has 13 residues. Germline V gene data show CDR1 as DFQATT and CDR2 as SNEGSKA (reference sequence). The germline V and J ends were trimmed by 6 bases and 9 bases, with 18 bases remaining between them.

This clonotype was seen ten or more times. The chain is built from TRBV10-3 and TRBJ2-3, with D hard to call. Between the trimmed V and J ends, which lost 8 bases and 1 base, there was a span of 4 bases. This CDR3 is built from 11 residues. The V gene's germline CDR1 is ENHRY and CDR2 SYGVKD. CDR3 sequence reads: CAIGGTDTQYF. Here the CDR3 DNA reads TGTGCCATCGGAGGCACAGATACGCAGTATTTT.

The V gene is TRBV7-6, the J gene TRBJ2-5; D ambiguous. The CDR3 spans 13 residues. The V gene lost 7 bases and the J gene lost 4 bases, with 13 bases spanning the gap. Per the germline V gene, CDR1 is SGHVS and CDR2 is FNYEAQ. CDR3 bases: TGTGCCAGCACCCTAACGCACCGAGAGACCCAGTACTTC. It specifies CASTLTHRETQYF.

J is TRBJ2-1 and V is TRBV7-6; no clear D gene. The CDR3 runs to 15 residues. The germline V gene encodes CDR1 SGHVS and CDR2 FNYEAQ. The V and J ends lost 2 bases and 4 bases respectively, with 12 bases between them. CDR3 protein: CASSLRVTGYNEQFF. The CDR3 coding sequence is TGTGCCAGCAGCTTACGGGTCACCGGATACAATGAGCAGTTCTTC.

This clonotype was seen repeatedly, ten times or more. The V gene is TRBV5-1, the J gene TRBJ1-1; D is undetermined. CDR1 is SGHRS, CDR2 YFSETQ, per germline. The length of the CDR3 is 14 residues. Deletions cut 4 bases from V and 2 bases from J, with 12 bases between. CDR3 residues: CASSENGFNTEAFF. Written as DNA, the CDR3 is TGCGCCAGCAGCGAAAATGGGTTTAACACTGAAGCTTTCTTT. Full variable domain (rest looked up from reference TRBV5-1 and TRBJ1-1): KAGVTQTPRYLIKTRGQQVTLSCSPISGHRSVSWYQQTPGQGLQFLFEYFSETQRNKGNFPGRFSGRQFSNSRSEMNVSTLELGDSALYLCASSENGFNTEAFFGQGTRLTVV.

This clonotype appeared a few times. In nucleotides, the CDR3 is TGTGCCAGTAGTGTTTACGGGACAGGGGTTATGAATGAGCAGTTCTTC. As protein: CASSVYGTGVMNEQFF. This chain joins TRBV19 and TRBJ2-1; 10 nucleotides agree with TRBD1. Unmatched junction bases numbered 11, after V lost 5 bases and J lost 7 bases. CDR1 and CDR2 from the germline V gene are LNHDA and SQIVND (reference sequence). CDR3 size: 16 residues.

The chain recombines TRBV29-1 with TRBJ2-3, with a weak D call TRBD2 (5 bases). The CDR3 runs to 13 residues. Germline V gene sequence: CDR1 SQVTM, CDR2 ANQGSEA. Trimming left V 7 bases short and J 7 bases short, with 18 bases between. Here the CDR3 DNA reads TGCAGCGCCCGGGCCGGGAACCATAATACGCAGTATTTT. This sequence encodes CSARAGNHNTQYF.

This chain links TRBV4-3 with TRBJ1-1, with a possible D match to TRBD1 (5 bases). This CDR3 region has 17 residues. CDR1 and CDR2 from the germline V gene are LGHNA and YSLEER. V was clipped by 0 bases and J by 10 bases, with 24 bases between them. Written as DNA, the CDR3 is TGCGCCAGCAGCCAAGATATAAGAACGCCGCGCGCCGGGGCAGCTTTCTTT. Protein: CASSQDIRTPRAGAAFF.

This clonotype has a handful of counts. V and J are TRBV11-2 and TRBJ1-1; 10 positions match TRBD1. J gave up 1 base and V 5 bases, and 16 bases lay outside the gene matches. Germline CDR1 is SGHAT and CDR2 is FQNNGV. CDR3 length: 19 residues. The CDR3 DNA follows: TGTGCCAGCAGCACGCGGACAGGGGGTTCCGTTATAAAGAACACTGAAGCTTTCTTT. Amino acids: CASSTRTGGSVIKNTEAFF.

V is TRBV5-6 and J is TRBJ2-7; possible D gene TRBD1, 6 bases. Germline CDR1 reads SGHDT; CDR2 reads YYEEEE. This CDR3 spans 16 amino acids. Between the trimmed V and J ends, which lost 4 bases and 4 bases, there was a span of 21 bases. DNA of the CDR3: TGTGCCAGCAGCGTCTACTCAACAGGGAGACTATACGAGCAGTACTTC. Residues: CASSVYSTGRLYEQYF.